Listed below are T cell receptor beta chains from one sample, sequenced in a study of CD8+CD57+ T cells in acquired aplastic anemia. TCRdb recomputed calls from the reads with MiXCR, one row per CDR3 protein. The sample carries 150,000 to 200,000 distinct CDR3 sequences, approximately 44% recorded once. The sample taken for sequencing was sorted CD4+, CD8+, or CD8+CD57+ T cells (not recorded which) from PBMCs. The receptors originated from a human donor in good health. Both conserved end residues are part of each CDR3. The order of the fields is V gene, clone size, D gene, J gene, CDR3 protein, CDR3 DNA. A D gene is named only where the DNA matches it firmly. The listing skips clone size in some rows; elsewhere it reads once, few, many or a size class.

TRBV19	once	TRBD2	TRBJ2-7	CASSVTLAGDRFEQYF	TGTGCCAGTAGTGTAACACTAGCGGGGGATAGATTCGAGCAGTACTTC
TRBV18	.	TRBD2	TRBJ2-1	CASSSTSGGVSNEQFF	TGTGCCAGCTCATCGACTAGCGGGGGAGTATCGAATGAGCAGTTCTTC
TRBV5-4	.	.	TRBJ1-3	CASSEQGAPGNTIYF	TGTGCCAGCAGCGAACAGGGAGCTCCTGGAAACACCATATATTTT
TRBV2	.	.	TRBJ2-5	CASSLPGSGTQYF	TGTGCCAGCAGTCTCCCGGGTTCAGGGACCCAGTACTTC
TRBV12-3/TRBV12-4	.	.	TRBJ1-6	CASSTSGTKLPLHF	TGTGCCAGCAGCACATCCGGGACAAAGTTACCCCTCCACTTT
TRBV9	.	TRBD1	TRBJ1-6	CASGQGHWDADNSPLHF	TGTGCCAGCGGACAGGGCCACTGGGATGCCGATAATTCACCCCTCCACTTT
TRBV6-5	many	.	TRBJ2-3	CASSYSSTDTQYF	TGTGCCAGCAGTTACAGTAGCACAGATACGCAGTATTTT
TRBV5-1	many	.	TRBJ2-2	CASSLDTNTGELFF	TGCGCCAGCAGCTTGGATACGAACACCGGGGAGCTGTTTTTT
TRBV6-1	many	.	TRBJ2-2	CASRQPPRNTGELFF	TGTGCCAGCAGACAGCCACCCCGTAACACCGGGGAGCTGTTTTTT
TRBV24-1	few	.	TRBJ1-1	CATSETTGSNTEAFF	TGTGCCACCAGTGAGACAACAGGGTCAAACACTGAAGCTTTCTTT
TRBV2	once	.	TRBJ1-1	CASRTRIVSTEAFF	TGTGCCAGCAGAACGCGGATCGTGAGCACTGAAGCTTTCTTT
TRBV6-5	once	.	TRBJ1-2	CASSYSTDSDYGYTF	TGTGCCAGCAGTTACTCCACAGATTCCGACTATGGCTACACCTTC
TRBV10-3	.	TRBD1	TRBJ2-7	CAISGRHRQGTDSYEQYF	TGTGCCATCAGTGGGCGGCATAGACAGGGGACAGACTCCTACGAGCAGTACTTC
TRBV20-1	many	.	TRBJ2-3	CSITKSTDTQYF	TGCAGTATAACGAAAAGCACAGATACGCAGTATTTT
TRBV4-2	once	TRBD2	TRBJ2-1	CASSPRLAGGPVDEQFF	TGTGCCAGCAGCCCCCGACTAGCGGGGGGGCCAGTCGATGAGCAGTTCTTC
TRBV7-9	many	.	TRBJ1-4	CASSPRQPTNEKLFF	TGTGCCAGCAGCCCGAGACAGCCAACTAATGAAAAACTGTTTTTT
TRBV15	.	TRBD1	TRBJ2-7	CATSNESPGQYYEQYF	TGTGCCACCAGCAACGAATCGCCGGGACAGTACTACGAGCAGTACTTC
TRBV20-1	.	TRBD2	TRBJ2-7	CSARSGRSYEQYF	TGCAGTGCTCGGAGCGGGAGGTCTTACGAGCAGTACTTC
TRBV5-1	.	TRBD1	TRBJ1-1	CASSRSGTANTEAFF	TGCGCCAGCAGCAGATCCGGGACAGCGAACACTGAAGCTTTCTTT
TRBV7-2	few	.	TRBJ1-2	CASSLDPLSKGYTF	TGTGCCAGCAGCTTAGACCCCTTGAGTAAGGGCTACACCTTC
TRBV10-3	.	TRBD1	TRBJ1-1	CAIRTGETTEAFF	TGTGCCATCAGGACAGGGGAGACCACTGAAGCTTTCTTT
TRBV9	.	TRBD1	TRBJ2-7	CASSGQGPEQYF	TGTGCCAGCAGCGGACAGGGCCCCGAGCAGTACTTC
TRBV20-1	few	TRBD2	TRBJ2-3	CSAPVLAGGTDTQYF	TGCAGTGCCCCAGTTCTAGCGGGGGGCACAGATACGCAGTATTTT
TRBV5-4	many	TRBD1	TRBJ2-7	CASSLGQVRVYEQYF	TGTGCCAGCAGCTTAGGACAGGTCAGGGTCTACGAGCAGTACTTC
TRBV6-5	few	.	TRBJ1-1	CASSYSVGAGNVAFF	TGTGCCAGCAGTTACTCAGTGGGGGCGGGCAATGTAGCTTTCTTT
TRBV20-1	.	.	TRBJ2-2	CSARDGGTGELFF	TGCAGTGCTAGGGACGGAGGCACCGGGGAGCTGTTTTTT
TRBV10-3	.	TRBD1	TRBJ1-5	CASQVGTGGGQFDQPQHF	TGTGCCTCTCAAGTAGGGACAGGGGGTGGACAGTTTGATCAGCCCCAGCATTTT
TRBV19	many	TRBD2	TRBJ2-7	CASSTWTSGSLPPQYF	TGTGCCAGTAGTACTTGGACTAGCGGGAGCCTCCCACCTCAGTACTTC
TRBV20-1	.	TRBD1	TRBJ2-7	CSGGGQDDSYEQYF	TGCAGTGGAGGGGGACAGGATGATTCCTACGAGCAGTACTTC
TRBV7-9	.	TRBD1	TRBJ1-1	CASSLPRQGGTEAFF	TGTGCCAGCAGCTTGCCCCGACAGGGAGGCACTGAAGCTTTCTTT
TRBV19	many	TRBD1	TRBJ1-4	CASRPGQLNEKLFF	TGTGCCAGCAGACCGGGACAGCTAAATGAAAAACTGTTTTTT
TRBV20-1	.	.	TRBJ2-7	CSARFRDRYEQYF	TGCAGTGCTAGATTCAGGGATAGGTACGAGCAGTACTTC
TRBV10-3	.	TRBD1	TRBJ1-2	CAISRDRGSRDYGYTF	TGTGCCATCAGTCGGGACAGGGGGTCTCGGGACTATGGCTACACCTTC
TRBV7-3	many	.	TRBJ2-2	CASSLNSADNTGELFF	TGTGCCAGCAGCTTAAATTCGGCAGATAACACCGGGGAGCTGTTTTTT
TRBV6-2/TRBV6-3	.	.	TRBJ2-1	CASSYSGNEQFF	TGTGCCAGCAGTTACTCAGGAAATGAGCAGTTCTTC
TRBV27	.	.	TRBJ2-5	CASSFEGGETQYF	TGTGCCAGCAGTTTTGAGGGGGGGGAGACCCAGTACTTC
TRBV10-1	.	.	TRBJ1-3	CASRESRLISGNTIYF	TGCGCCAGCAGGGAATCCCGACTCATCTCTGGAAACACCATATATTTT
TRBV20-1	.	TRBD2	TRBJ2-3	CGTTGGETDTQYF	TGCGGGACGACGGGGGGAGAAACAGATACGCAGTATTTT
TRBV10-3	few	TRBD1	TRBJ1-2	CAISDRGENGYTF	TGTGCCATCAGCGACAGGGGAGAGAATGGCTACACCTTC